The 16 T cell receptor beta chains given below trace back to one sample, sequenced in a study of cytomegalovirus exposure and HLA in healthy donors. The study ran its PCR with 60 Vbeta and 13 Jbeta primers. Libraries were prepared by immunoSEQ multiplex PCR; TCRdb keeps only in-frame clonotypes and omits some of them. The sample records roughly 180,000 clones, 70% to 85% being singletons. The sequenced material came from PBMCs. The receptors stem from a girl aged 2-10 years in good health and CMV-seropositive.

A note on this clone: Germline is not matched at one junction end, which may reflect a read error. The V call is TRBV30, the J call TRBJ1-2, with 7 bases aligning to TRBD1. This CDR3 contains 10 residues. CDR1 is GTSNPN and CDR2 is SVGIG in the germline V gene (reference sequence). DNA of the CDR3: TGTGCCTGGAGTACGGGACAGTTAAGTTTC. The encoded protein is CAWSTGQLSF.

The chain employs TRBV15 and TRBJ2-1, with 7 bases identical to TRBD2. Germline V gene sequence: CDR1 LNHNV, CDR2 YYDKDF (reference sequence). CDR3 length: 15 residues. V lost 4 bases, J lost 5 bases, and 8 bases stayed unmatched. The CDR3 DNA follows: TGTGCCACCAGCACCCGGCTAGCGGAGAACAATGAGCAGTTCTTC. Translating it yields CATSTRLAENNEQFF.

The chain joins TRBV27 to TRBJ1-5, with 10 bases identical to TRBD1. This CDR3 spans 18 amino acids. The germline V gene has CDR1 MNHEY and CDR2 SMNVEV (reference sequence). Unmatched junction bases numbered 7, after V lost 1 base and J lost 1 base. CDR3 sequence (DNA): TGTGCCAGCAGTTTATTCATACCGGGACAGGGGAGCAATCAGCCCCAGCATTTT. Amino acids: CASSLFIPGQGSNQPQHF.

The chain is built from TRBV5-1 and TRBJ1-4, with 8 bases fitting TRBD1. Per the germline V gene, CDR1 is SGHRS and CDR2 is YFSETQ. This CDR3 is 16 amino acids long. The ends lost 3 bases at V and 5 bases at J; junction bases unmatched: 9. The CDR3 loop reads CASSSGDRRGNEKLFF. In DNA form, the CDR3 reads TGCGCCAGCAGCTCGGGGGACAGGCGGGGAAATGAAAAACTGTTTTTT.

The CDR3 reads CASSPGTSGRAYNEQFF. The CDR3 coding sequence is TGTGCCAGTAGTCCCGGGACTAGCGGGAGGGCCTACAATGAGCAGTTCTTC. This chain joins TRBV19 and TRBJ2-1; 16 bases fit TRBD2. V shed 5 bases, J shed 2 bases, and the junction held 3 bases outside the gene matches. Germline values: CDR1 LNHDA, CDR2 SQIVND (reference sequence). The CDR3 sequence is 17 residues long.

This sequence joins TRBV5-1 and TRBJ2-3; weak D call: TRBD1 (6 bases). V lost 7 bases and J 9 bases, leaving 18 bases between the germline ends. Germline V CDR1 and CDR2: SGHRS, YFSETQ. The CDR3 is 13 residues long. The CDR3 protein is CASAPPGTSTQYF. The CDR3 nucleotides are TGCGCCAGCGCGCCCCCCGGGACATCCACGCAGTATTTT.

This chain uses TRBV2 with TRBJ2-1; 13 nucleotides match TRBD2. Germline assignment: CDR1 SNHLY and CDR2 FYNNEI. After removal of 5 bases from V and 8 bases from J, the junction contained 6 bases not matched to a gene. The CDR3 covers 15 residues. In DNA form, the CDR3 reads TGTGCCAGCAGTCCACGGACTAGCGGGGGCGATGAGCAGTTCTTC. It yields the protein CASSPRTSGGDEQFF.

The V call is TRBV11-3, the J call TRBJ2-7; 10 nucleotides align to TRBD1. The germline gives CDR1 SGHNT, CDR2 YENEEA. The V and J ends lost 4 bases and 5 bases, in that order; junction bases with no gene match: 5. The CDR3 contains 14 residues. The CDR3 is CASSSGQGVDEQYF. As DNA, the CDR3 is TGTGCCAGCAGCTCCGGACAGGGGGTCGACGAGCAGTACTTC.

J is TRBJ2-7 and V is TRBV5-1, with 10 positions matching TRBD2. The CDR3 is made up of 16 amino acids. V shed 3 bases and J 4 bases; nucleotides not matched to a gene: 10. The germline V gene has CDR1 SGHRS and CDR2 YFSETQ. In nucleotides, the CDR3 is TGCGCCAGCAGCTCTCCTAGCGGGAGAATCCCATACGAGCAGTACTTC. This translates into CASSSPSGRIPYEQYF.

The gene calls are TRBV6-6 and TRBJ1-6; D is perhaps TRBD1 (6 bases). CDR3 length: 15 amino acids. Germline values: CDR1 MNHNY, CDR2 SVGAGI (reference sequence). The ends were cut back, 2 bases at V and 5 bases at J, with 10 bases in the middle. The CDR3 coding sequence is TGTGCCAGCAGTTACCGGGACACAGATAATTCACCCCTCCACTTT. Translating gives CASSYRDTDNSPLHF.

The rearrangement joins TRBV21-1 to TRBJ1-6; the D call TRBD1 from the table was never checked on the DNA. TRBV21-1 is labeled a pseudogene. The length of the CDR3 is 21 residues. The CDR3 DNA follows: TGTGCCAGCAGCAAAGCGCTCATAAGGGGGCGCGTGGAATTGGATAATTCACCCCTCCACTTT. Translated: CASSKALIRGRVELDNSPLHF.

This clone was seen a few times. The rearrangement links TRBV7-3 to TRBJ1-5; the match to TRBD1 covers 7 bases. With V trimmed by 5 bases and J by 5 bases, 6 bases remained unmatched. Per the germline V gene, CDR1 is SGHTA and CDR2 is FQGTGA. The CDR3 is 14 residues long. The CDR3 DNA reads TGTGCCAGCAGCCCAACCGGGACAGATCAGCCCCAGCATTTT. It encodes CASSPTGTDQPQHF. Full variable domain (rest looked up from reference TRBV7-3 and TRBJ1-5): GAGVSQTPSNKVTEKGKYVELRCDPISGHTALYWYRQSLGQGPEFLIYFQGTGAADDSGLPNDRFFAVRPEGSVSTLKIQRTERGDSAVYLCASSPTGTDQPQHFGDGTRLSIL.

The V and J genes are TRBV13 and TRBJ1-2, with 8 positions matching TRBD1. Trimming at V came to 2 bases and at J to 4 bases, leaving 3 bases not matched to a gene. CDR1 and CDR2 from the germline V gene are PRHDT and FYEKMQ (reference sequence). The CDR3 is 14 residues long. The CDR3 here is CASSLQGASYGYTF. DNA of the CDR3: TGTGCCAGCAGCTTACAGGGGGCCAGCTATGGCTACACCTTC.

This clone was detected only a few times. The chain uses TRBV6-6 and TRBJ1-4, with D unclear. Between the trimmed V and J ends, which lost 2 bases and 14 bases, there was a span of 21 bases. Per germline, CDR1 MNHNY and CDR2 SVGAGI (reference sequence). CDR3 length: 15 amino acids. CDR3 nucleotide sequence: TGTGCCAGCAGTTACACTACGCCGGACCGGGGTGTGCTGTTTTTT. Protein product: CASSYTTPDRGVLFF.

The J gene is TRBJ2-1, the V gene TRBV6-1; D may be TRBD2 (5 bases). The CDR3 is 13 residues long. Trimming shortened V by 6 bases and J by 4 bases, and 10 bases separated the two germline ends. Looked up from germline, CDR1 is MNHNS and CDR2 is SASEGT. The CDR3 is CASRRAVYNEQFF. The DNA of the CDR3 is TGTGCCAGCAGGAGGGCGGTTTACAATGAGCAGTTCTTC.

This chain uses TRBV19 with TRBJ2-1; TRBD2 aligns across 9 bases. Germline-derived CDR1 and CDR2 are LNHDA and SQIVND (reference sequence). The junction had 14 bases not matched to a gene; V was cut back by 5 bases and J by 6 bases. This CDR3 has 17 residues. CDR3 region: CASSDVSGSLASNEQFF. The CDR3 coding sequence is TGTGCCAGTAGTGACGTTAGCGGGAGCTTAGCGTCCAATGAGCAGTTCTTC.